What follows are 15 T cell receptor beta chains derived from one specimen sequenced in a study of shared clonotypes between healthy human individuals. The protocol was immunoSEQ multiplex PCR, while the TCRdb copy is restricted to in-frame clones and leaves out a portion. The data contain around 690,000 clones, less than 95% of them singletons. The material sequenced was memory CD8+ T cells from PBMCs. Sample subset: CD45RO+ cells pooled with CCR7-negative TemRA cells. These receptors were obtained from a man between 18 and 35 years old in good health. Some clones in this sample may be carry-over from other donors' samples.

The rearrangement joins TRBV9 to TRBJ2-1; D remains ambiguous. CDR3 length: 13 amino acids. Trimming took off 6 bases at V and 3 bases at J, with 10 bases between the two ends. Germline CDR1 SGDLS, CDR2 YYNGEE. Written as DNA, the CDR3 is TGTGCCAGCAATTCCGACGGCTACAATGAGCAGTTCTTC. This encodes CASNSDGYNEQFF.

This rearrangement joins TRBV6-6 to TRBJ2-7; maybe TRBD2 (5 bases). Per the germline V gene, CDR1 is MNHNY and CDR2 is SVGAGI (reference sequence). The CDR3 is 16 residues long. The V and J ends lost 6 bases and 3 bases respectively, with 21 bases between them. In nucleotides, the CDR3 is TGTGCCAGCAGGGATAGCGAGGGATGGGGTAACTACGAGCAGTACTTC. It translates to CASRDSEGWGNYEQYF.

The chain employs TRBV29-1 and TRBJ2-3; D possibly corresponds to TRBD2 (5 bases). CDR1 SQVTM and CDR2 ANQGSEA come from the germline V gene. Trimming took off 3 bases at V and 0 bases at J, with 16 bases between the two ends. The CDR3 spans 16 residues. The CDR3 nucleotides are TGCAGCGTTGATGTGCCCCCCCCGGGGAGCACAGATACGCAGTATTTT. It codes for CSVDVPPPGSTDTQYF.

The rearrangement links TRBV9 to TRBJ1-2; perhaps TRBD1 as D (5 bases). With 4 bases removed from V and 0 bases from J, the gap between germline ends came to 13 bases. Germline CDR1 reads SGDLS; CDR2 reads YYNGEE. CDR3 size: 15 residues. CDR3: CASSPAGTSNYGYTF. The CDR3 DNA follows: TGTGCCAGCAGCCCAGCCGGGACCTCTAACTATGGCTACACCTTC.

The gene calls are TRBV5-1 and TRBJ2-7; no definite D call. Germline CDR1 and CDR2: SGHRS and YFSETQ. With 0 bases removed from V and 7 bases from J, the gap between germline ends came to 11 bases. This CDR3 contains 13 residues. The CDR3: CASSLAIPWEQYF. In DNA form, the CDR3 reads TGCGCCAGCAGCTTGGCCATCCCCTGGGAGCAGTACTTC.

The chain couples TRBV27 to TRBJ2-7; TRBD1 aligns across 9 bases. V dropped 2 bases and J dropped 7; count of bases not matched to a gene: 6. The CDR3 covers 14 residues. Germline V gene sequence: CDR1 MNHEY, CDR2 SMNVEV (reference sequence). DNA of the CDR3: TGTGCCAGCAGTTTAACAGGGGGCCTCGAAGAGCAGTACTTC. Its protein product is CASSLTGGLEEQYF.

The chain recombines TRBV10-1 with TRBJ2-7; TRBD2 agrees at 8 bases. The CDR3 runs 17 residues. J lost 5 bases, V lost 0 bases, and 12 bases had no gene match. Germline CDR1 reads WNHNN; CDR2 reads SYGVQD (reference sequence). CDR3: CASSESGPGGPRNEQYF. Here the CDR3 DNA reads TGCGCCAGCAGTGAGTCGGGTCCGGGAGGGCCAAGGAACGAGCAGTACTTC.

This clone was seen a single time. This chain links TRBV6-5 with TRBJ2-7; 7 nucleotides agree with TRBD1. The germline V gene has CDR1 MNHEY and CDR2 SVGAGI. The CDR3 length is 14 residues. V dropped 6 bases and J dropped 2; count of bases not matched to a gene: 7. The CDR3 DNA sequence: TGTGCCAGCAGCCTTTCAACAGGGGCCTACGAGCAGTACTTC. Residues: CASSLSTGAYEQYF.

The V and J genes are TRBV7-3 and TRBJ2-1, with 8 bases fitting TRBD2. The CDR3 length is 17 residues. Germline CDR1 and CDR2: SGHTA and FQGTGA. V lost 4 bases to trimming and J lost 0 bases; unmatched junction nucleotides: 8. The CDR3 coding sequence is TGTGCCAGCAGCTGGGATCAGGGACTAGTCTCCTACAATGAGCAGTTCTTC. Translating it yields CASSWDQGLVSYNEQFF.

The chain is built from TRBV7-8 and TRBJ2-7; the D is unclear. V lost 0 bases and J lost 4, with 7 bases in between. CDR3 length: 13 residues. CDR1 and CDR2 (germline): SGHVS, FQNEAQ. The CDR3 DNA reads TGTGCCAGCAGCTTAGCGGCGATTTACGAGCAGTACTTC. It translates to CASSLAAIYEQYF.

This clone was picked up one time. CDR3 in DNA: TGTGCCAGCAGCGACTCAGGCAGGGCCCACAACACCGGGGAGCTGTTTTTT. Translation: CASSDSGRAHNTGELFF. The V gene is TRBV9, the J gene TRBJ2-2, with a weak D call TRBD1 (5 bases). CDR3 size: 17 residues. V lost 3 bases and J 2 bases, leaving 17 bases between the germline ends. The germline gives CDR1 SGDLS, CDR2 YYNGEE. Full variable domain (outside the CDR3, taken from reference TRBV9 and TRBJ2-2): DSGVTQTPKHLITATGQRVTLRCSPRSGDLSVYWYQQSLDQGLQFLIQYYNGEERAKGNILERFSAQQFPDLHSELNLSSLELGDSALYFCASSDSGRAHNTGELFFGEGSRLTVL.

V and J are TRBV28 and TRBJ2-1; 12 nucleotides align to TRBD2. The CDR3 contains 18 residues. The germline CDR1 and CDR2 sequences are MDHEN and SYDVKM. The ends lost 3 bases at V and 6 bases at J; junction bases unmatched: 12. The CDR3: CASSFIMGGLAGPNEQFF. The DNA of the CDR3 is TGTGCCAGCAGTTTTATAATGGGAGGACTAGCGGGACCCAATGAGCAGTTCTTC.

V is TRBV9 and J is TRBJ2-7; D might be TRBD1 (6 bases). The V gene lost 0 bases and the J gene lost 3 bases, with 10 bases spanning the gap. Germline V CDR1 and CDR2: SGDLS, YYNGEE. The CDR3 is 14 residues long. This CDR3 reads CASSVDRVGYEQYF. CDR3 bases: TGTGCCAGCAGCGTAGACAGGGTAGGCTACGAGCAGTACTTC. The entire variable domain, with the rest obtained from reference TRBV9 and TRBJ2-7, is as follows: DSGVTQTPKHLITATGQRVTLRCSPRSGDLSVYWYQQSLDQGLQFLIQYYNGEERAKGNILERFSAQQFPDLHSELNLSSLELGDSALYFCASSVDRVGYEQYFGPGTRLTVT.

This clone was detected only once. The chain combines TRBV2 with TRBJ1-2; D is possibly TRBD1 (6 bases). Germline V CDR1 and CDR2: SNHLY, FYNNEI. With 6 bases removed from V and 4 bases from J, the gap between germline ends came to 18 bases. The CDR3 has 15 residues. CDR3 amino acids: CASRARPGHLYGYTF. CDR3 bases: TGTGCCAGCAGGGCCAGACCGGGACACCTCTATGGCTACACCTTC. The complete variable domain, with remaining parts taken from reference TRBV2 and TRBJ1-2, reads EPEVTQTPSHQVTQMGQEVILRCVPISNHLYFYWYRQILGQKVEFLVSFYNNEISEKSEIFDDQFSVERPDGSNFTLKIRSTKLEDSAMYFCASRARPGHLYGYTFGSGTRLTVV.

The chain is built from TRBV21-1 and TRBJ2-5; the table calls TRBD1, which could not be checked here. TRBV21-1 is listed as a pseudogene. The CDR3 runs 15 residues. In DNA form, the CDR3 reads TGTGCCAGCAGCCCTCGGGACAGGGTAAGAGAGACCCAGTACTTC. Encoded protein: CASSPRDRVRETQYF.